This TCR beta chain was captured in a study of T-cell reconstitution after alpha-beta-depleted transplantation in children. This clonotype came up many times. Preparing the TCRbeta library involved the use of unique molecular identifiers. TCRdb re-called the PCR reads with MiXCR, one entry per CDR3 protein. The sample shows around 230,000 distinct CDR3 sequences, around a sixth of them seen only once. The CDR3 has 15 amino acids. V lost 2 bases and J lost 1; bases outside the gene matches: 4. The V gene's germline CDR1 is MNHEY and CDR2 SVGAGI. The chain combines TRBV6-5 with TRBJ1-1, with 7 bases matching TRBD1. The sample here was PBMCs, mostly from graft donor cells, taken 360 days after TCRalphabeta/CD19-depleted stem cell transplant. The clonotype comes from a male patient aged 2-9 years who had a stem cell transplant for acute lymphoblastic leukemia, so the T cells may come from the graft donor. CDR3 region: CASSYRGQPNTEAFF. The CDR3 nucleotides read TGTGCCAGCAGTTACCGGGGACAGCCGAACACTGAAGCTTTCTTT.